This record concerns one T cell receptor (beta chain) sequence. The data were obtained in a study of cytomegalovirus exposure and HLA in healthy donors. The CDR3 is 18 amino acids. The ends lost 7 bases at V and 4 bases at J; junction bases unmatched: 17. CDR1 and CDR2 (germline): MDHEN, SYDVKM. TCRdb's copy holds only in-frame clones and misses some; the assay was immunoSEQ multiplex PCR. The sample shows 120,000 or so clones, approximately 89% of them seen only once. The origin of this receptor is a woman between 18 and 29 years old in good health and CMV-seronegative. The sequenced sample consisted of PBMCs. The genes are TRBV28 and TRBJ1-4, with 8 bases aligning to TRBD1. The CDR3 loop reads CASTEGRGQGALNEKLFF. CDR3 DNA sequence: TGTGCCAGCACCGAAGGGCGAGGGCAGGGGGCGCTTAATGAAAAACTGTTTTTT.